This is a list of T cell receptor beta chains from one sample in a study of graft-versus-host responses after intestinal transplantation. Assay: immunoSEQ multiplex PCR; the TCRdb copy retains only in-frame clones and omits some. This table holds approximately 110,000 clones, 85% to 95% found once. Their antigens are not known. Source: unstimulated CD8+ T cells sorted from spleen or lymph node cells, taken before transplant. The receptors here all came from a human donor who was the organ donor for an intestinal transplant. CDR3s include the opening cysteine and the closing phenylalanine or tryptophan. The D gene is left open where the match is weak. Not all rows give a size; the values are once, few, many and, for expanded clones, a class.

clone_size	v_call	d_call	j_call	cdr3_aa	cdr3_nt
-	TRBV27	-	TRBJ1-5	CASRPDSPNQPQHF	TGTGCCAGCCGACCCGACAGCCCCAATCAGCCCCAGCATTTT
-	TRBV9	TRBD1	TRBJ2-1	CASTIKDRGPYNEQFF	TGTGCCAGCACCATTAAGGACAGGGGACCCTACAATGAGCAGTTCTTC
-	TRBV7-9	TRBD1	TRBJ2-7	CASSRSTGQAPYEQYF	TGTGCCAGCAGCCGGTCGACCGGACAGGCCCCCTACGAGCAGTACTTC
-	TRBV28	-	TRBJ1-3	CASSTRGARGNTIYF	TGTGCCAGCAGTACTCGGGGGGCGAGGGGAAACACCATATATTTT
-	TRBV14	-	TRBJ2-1	CASSPLGGAYNEQFF	TGTGCCAGCAGCCCTCTAGGGGGTGCCTACAATGAGCAGTTCTTC
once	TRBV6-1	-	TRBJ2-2	CASEMVPGELFF	TGTGCCAGCGAGATGGTCCCCGGGGAGCTGTTTTTT
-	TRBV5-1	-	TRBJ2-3	CASSLVSGVGTDTQYF	TGCGCCAGCAGCTTGGTATCAGGGGTAGGCACAGATACGCAGTATTTT
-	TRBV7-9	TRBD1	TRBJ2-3	CASSPTGTGTDTQYF	TGTGCCAGCAGCCCCACCGGGACAGGCACAGATACGCAGTATTTT
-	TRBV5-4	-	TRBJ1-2	CASSEGTVLNYGYTF	TGTGCCAGCAGCGAGGGGACGGTCCTTAACTATGGCTACACCTTC
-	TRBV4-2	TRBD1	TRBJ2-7	CASSQEAGGAYEQYF	TGTGCCAGCAGCCAAGAGGCAGGGGGCGCATACGAGCAGTACTTC
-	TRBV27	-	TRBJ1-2	CASSLQGNYGYTF	TGTGCCAGCAGTTTACAGGGGAACTATGGCTACACCTTC
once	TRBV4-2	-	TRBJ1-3	CASSQDPGNTIYF	TGTGCCAGCAGCCAAGACCCGGGTAACACCATATATTTT
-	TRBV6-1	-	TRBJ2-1	CASSSSVRYYNEQFF	TGTGCCAGCAGTTCTAGCGTCCGATACTACAATGAGCAGTTCTTC
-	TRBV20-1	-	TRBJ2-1	CSARESGEQFF	TGCAGTGCTAGAGAATCGGGTGAGCAGTTCTTC
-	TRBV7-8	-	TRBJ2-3	CASSLVLGFTDTQYF	TGTGCCAGCAGCTTAGTTCTAGGGTTCACAGATACGCAGTATTTT
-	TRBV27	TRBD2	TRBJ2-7	CASSLLAGSYEQYF	TGTGCCAGCAGTTTGCTAGCGGGCTCCTACGAGCAGTACTTC